This T cell receptor beta chain was found in a study of blood T cell repertoires in COVID-19. Across the study: The samples span acute and convalescent COVID-19 from the United States, Italy and Spain.

Individuals in the exposed group had encountered a COVID-19 case within 2 weeks preceding study entry. The CDR3 runs 14 residues. Germline CDR1 SGDLS, CDR2 YYNGEE. Germline trimming cut 3 bases from V and 0 bases from J; bases unmatched to any gene: 0. In the study's own analysis: Estimates of nucleated cell counts were drawn from the amplification of reference gene primers. The assay was immunoSEQ multiplex PCR, and TCRdb's table has in-frame clones only and misses some. The V and J calls and clone size are taken from that table; D and trimming were inferred from the DNA. The table records 300,000 to 350,000 clones, about 88% of them present only once.

This rearrangement joins TRBV9 to TRBJ2-1; 7 bases are shared with TRBD1. Sequenced sample: PBMCs or T cells enriched from blood (not recorded which). The TCR was taken from a woman in her twenties or thirties who had been exposed to COVID-19. CDR3 coding DNA: TGTGCCAGCAGCGAGGGGGCCTCCTACAATGAGCAGTTCTTC. The encoded protein is CASSEGASYNEQFF. Using reference TRBV9 and TRBJ2-1 for the parts outside the CDR3, the full variable domain is DSGVTQTPKHLITATGQRVTLRCSPRSGDLSVYWYQQSLDQGLQFLIQYYNGEERAKGNILERFSAQQFPDLHSELNLSSLELGDSALYFCASSEGASYNEQFFGPGTRLTVL.